One sample yielded the 28 T cell receptor beta chains listed below, sequenced in a study of regulatory T cells in long-lasting Graves disease. HTBI primers from iRepertoire and Arm-PCR of CDR3 regions yielded the TCR beta libraries. Using its own MiXCR run on the multiplex PCR reads, TCRdb lists one record per CDR3 protein. The sample holds 450,000 or so distinct CDR3 sequences, around a fifth seen once. Noted time point: persistent/refractory GD, antithyroid drugs over 5 years with positive TRAb. PBMC RNA served as the TCR library source. Here the sequenced sample was peripheral blood mononuclear cells (PBMCs), taken when the disease was refractory, from a patient treated with antithyroid drugs. The receptors were gathered from a female donor with Graves disease.

Remarks on this clonotype: Germline and junction disagree at one end, which may indicate a read error. The CDR3 here is CASRGAGETQCF. CDR3 bases: TGCGCCAGCAGAGGGGCGGGGGAGACCCAGTGCTTC. The V and J genes are TRBV2 and TRBJ2-5, with 7 bases matching TRBD2. This CDR3 spans 12 amino acids. In germline, CDR1 is SNHLY, CDR2 FYNNEI.

This clonotype was detected a few times. The chain couples TRBV20-1 to TRBJ2-7, with TRBD2 matching over 13 bases. V shed 0 bases and J 7 bases; nucleotides not matched to a gene: 3. The CDR3 is 14 residues long. Per germline, CDR1 DFQATT and CDR2 SNEGSKA (reference sequence). The CDR3 here is CSARDPGLAGEQYF. Here the CDR3 DNA reads TGCAGTGCTAGAGACCCGGGACTAGCGGGGGAGCAGTACTTC.

Comments on this clonotype: Sequence at one end of the junction differs from germline and may be a read error. The chain has TRBV20-1 and TRBJ1-1, with 8 bases that match TRBD1. The CDR3 has 13 amino acids. CDR1 and CDR2 from the germline V gene are DFQATT and SNEGSKA (reference sequence). CDR3 sequence (DNA): TGCAGTGCTAGGGACAGGGTCCGAACTGAAGCTCTCTTT. Amino acids: CSARDRVRTEALF.

The CDR3 nucleotides read TGTGCCAGCAAGGGGGTATTGAGCTATGGCTACACCTTC. Protein sequence: CASKGVLSYGYTF. This chain uses TRBV9 with TRBJ1-2; perhaps TRBD1 as D (6 bases). CDR3 length equals 13 residues. CDR1 and CDR2 from the germline V gene are SGDLS and YYNGEE. Trimming removed 6 bases at V and 4 bases at J, with 13 bases between.

J is TRBJ1-4 and V is TRBV5-1; D is perhaps TRBD1 (5 bases). V dropped 0 bases and J dropped 1 base, with 7 bases sitting between them. CDR3 size: 15 residues. CDR1 SGHRS and CDR2 YFSETQ come from the germline V gene. CDR3 in DNA: TGCGCCAGCAGCTTGGAGGGGATAACTAATGAAAAACTGTTTTTT. The encoded protein is CASSLEGITNEKLFF.

This clonotype was observed at least ten times. The V gene is TRBV6-1, the J gene TRBJ1-1; TRBD1 might be the D (5 bases). Germline V gene data show CDR1 as MNHNS and CDR2 as SASEGT. The CDR3 runs to 16 residues. V was cut by 7 bases and J by 1 base, with 19 bases left in between. As DNA, the CDR3 is TGTGCCAGCACCCGGCCGTCCGAAGGGGAGAACACTGAAGCTTTCTTT. Amino acids: CASTRPSEGENTEAFF.

CDR3 sequence: CAWRDRAGEQFF. The CDR3 DNA reads TGTGCCTGGCGGGACAGGGCTGGTGAGCAGTTCTTC. The chain recombines TRBV30 with TRBJ2-1, with TRBD1 matching 9 bases. Germline V CDR1 and CDR2: GTSNPN, SVGIG (reference sequence). Trimming removed 5 bases from V and 9 bases from J; junction bases left unmatched: 5. The length of the CDR3 is 12 residues. Full variable domain (missing parts from reference TRBV30 and TRBJ2-1): SQTIHQWPATLVQPVGSPLSLECTVEGTSNPNLYWYRQAAGRGLQLLFYSVGIGQISSEVPQNLSASRPQDRQFILSSKKLLLSDSGFYLCAWRDRAGEQFFGPGTRLTVL.

The chain is built from TRBV9 and TRBJ1-2, with D maybe TRBD1 (6 bases). The V end was cut by 3 bases, the J end by 4 bases, with 16 bases between. This CDR3 has 15 amino acids. Per the germline V gene, CDR1 is SGDLS and CDR2 is YYNGEE. CDR3 amino acids: CASSEGGAGGYGYTF. CDR3 nucleotide sequence: TGTGCCAGCAGCGAGGGGGGGGCGGGTGGCTATGGCTACACCTTC.

This clonotype was recorded many times. This chain uses TRBV6-1 with TRBJ1-6; D unclear. V was shortened by 5 bases and J by 7 bases, with 15 bases between the two germline ends. The CDR3 runs to 15 residues. Germline CDR1 MNHNS, CDR2 SASEGT. The DNA for the CDR3 is TGTGCCAGCAGTCCAAAGGCGGGAGTGAATTCACCCCTCCACTTT. Protein product: CASSPKAGVNSPLHF.

This clonotype was seen ten or more times. This chain connects TRBV7-2 to TRBJ1-2; D unclear. V shed 5 bases and J shed 0 bases, with 10 bases lying between them. This CDR3 has 14 amino acids. Germline loops: CDR1 SGHTA, CDR2 FQGNSA. This chain's CDR3 is CASSTTVANYGYTF. Written as DNA, the CDR3 is TGTGCCAGCAGCACCACTGTAGCTAACTATGGCTACACCTTC.

The chain uses TRBV10-3 and TRBJ1-2; D call uncertain. Germline lookup yields CDR1 ENHRY and CDR2 SYGVKD. CDR3 length equals 12 residues. V was clipped by 7 bases and J by 3 bases, with 9 bases between them. In nucleotides, the CDR3 is TGTGCCATCAAGCGCGGGGACTATGGCTACACCTTC. This codes for CAIKRGDYGYTF.

At least ten counts were recorded for this clonotype. CDR3 residues: CAISEQGAEAFF. CDR3 bases: TGTGCCATCAGTGAACAGGGCGCTGAAGCTTTCTTT. The chain is built from TRBV10-3 and TRBJ1-1, with D tentatively TRBD1 (6 bases). In germline, CDR1 is ENHRY, CDR2 SYGVKD. The length of the CDR3 is 12 residues. The V end was cut by 3 bases, the J end by 6 bases, with 8 bases between.

This clonotype was seen at least ten times. The chain is built from TRBV7-9 and TRBJ1-2; D not resolved. V dropped 6 bases and J dropped 6 bases, with 5 bases sitting between them. This CDR3 region has 10 residues. The germline V gene encodes CDR1 SEHNR and CDR2 FQNEAQ (reference sequence). The CDR3 bases are TGTGCCAGCAGTCTAAATGGCTACACCTTC. Its protein is CASSLNGYTF.

This chain connects TRBV7-9 to TRBJ1-4; D gene unclear. V was pared by 2 bases and J by 7 bases, with 11 bases between. Per germline, CDR1 SEHNR and CDR2 FQNEAQ (reference sequence). The CDR3 is made up of 14 amino acids. This CDR3 is CASSLMDGSEKLFF. In DNA, the CDR3 is TGTGCCAGCAGCTTAATGGACGGATCTGAAAAACTGTTTTTT.

In this sample, this clonotype turned up many times. The rearrangement uses TRBV12-3 or TRBV12-4 and TRBJ1-6; D not certain. Between the trimmed V and J ends, which lost 7 bases and 10 bases, there was a span of 14 bases. The CDR3 spans 13 residues. CDR3 protein: CASTKQRESPLHF. The CDR3 region has the DNA TGTGCCAGCACGAAGCAGAGGGAATCACCCCTCCACTTT.

This clonotype occurred many times. The V call is TRBV6-1, the J call TRBJ1-1; D gene uncertain. Looked up from germline, CDR1 is MNHNS and CDR2 is SASEGT. The CDR3 is 12 residues long. Trimming took off 6 bases at V and 4 bases at J, with 9 bases between the two ends. CDR3 residues: CASREDTTEAFF. Written as DNA, the CDR3 is TGTGCCAGCAGGGAGGATACCACTGAAGCTTTCTTT.

This clonotype was recorded once. The chain couples TRBV4-2 to TRBJ2-2; 11 nucleotides align to TRBD1. The trim removed 4 bases at V and 3 bases at J, leaving 4 bases unmatched. The CDR3 spans 16 residues. Germline values: CDR1 LGHNA, CDR2 YNFKEQ. CDR3 loop: CASSPRDRGDTGELFF. The CDR3 nucleotides read TGTGCCAGCAGCCCTCGGGACAGGGGGGACACCGGGGAGCTGTTTTTT.

This clonotype has a count of ten or more. The chain carries TRBV28 and TRBJ2-7; D gene unclear. Germline lookup yields CDR1 MDHEN and CDR2 SYDVKM. The CDR3 is 14 residues long. Trimming took 8 bases from V and 2 from J, leaving 16 bases between them. The CDR3 sequence is CASVSLDLPYEQYF. CDR3 DNA sequence: TGTGCCAGCGTATCCCTGGACCTCCCCTACGAGCAGTACTTC.

The chain uses TRBV10-3 and TRBJ2-2; 7 bases are shared with TRBD1. The CDR3 is 13 amino acids. Germline V gene data show CDR1 as ENHRY and CDR2 as SYGVKD. V dropped 3 bases and J dropped 7; count of bases not matched to a gene: 2. CDR3 region: CAISDPGGGELFF. The CDR3 DNA reads TGTGCCATCAGTGATCCAGGGGGCGGGGAGCTGTTTTTT.

The table lists this clonotype with many counts. V gene TRBV19 combines with J gene TRBJ1-2, with 7 nucleotides matching TRBD1. CDR3 length: 14 residues. The germline gives CDR1 LNHDA, CDR2 SQIVND (reference sequence). After removal of 7 bases from V and 0 bases from J, the junction contained 5 bases not matched to a gene. The CDR3 bases are TGTGCCAGTACCCCCGGGACAGCTAACTATGGCTACACCTTC. Protein sequence: CASTPGTANYGYTF.

This clonotype was seen a handful of times. V and J are TRBV18 and TRBJ2-5; tentative D call: TRBD2 (6 bases). This CDR3 is 13 amino acids long. The germline V gene encodes CDR1 KGHSH and CDR2 LQKENI. V lost 5 bases, J lost 3 bases, and 10 bases lay in between. CDR3 sequence reads: CASSGGAEETQYF. The CDR3 DNA is TGTGCCAGCTCAGGAGGGGCGGAAGAGACCCAGTACTTC. The complete variable domain, with remaining parts taken from reference TRBV18 and TRBJ2-5, reads NAGVMQNPRHLVRRRGQEARLRCSPMKGHSHVYWYRQLPEEGLKFMVYLQKENIIDESGMPKERFSAEFPKEGPSILRIQQVVRGDSAAYFCASSGGAEETQYFGPGTRLLVL.

This clonotype was observed a few times. The chain recombines TRBV6-1 with TRBJ1-3; no clear D. Germline V gene data show CDR1 as MNHNS and CDR2 as SASEGT. This CDR3 has 15 amino acids. V lost 6 bases and J 2 bases, leaving 14 bases between the germline ends. The CDR3 region has the DNA TGTGCCAGCAGCCCCCGGAAAGCGCCTGGAAACACCATATATTTT. Protein sequence: CASSPRKAPGNTIYF.

Notes on this clonotype: This may arise from a read error, as a much more abundant clone is one base away. The rearrangement joins TRBV2 to TRBJ1-3, with TRBD1 as a possible D gene (6 bases). The CDR3 sequence is 14 residues long. Per germline, CDR1 SNHLY and CDR2 FYNNEI. V dropped 5 bases and J dropped 6 bases, with 14 bases sitting between them. DNA of the CDR3: TGTGCCAGCAGTAGCCTGGGGGCTGAAAACACCATATATTTT. Translated, it gives CASSSLGAENTIYF.

The sample holds a few counts of this clonotype. The chain carries TRBV28 and TRBJ2-1; D is perhaps TRBD1 or TRBD2 (5 bases each). Germline V gene lookup returns CDR1 MDHEN and CDR2 SYDVKM. The V and J ends lost 7 bases and 3 bases respectively, with 16 bases between them. There are 15 residues in the CDR3. The CDR3 coding sequence is TGTGCCAGCATCTCGCTCTCGAGGGGCTACAATGAGCAGTTCTTC. Amino acid sequence: CASISLSRGYNEQFF.

The chain carries TRBV7-2 and TRBJ2-7, with D perhaps being TRBD1 or TRBD2 (5 bases each). The germline V and J ends were trimmed by 5 bases and 4 bases, with 21 bases remaining between them. The CDR3 is 16 amino acids. The germline CDR1 and CDR2 sequences are SGHTA and FQGNSA. The CDR3 coding sequence is TGTGCCAGCAGCCTGGGACCCCCCGTAGAGGGATACGAGCAGTACTTC. Encoded protein: CASSLGPPVEGYEQYF.

This clonotype was seen more than once but under ten times. V is TRBV11-1 and J is TRBJ2-5; 7 positions match TRBD1. V lost 3 bases, J lost 2 bases, and 6 bases stayed unmatched. CDR3 length equals 15 residues. Germline loops: CDR1 SGHAT, CDR2 FQDESV (reference sequence). This CDR3 is CASSFGQAIQETQYF. The CDR3, as DNA: TGTGCCAGCAGCTTTGGACAGGCGATACAAGAGACCCAGTACTTC.

Comments on this clonotype: One end of the junction is discordant with germline, which a read error may explain. The chain carries TRBV7-7 and TRBJ2-5; perhaps TRBD2 as D (5 bases). The CDR3 is 14 residues long. In germline, CDR1 is SSHAT, CDR2 FNYEAQ (reference sequence). The CDR3 DNA reads as TGTGCTAGCAGCTCCGGGATTTCCCCAGAGACCCAGTACTTC. It is translated as CASSSGISPETQYF.

This clonotype was counted many times. V is TRBV6-1 and J is TRBJ1-1; TRBD1 might be the D (6 bases). This CDR3 spans 12 amino acids. From germline, CDR1 is MNHNS and CDR2 SASEGT. The V end was cut by 9 bases, the J end by 5 bases, with 13 bases between. The CDR3 sequence: CASTPRGTEAFF. For the CDR3, the DNA is TGTGCCAGTACGCCAAGGGGGACTGAAGCTTTCTTT.